The source of this T cell receptor beta chain is a study of cytomegalovirus exposure and HLA in healthy donors. Study information: T cells numbering about 179 million yielded some 120 million unique TCR beta sequences in an earlier analysis.

The PCR had 60 Vbeta and 13 Jbeta primers. TCRdb's copy holds only in-frame clones and misses some; the assay was immunoSEQ multiplex PCR. This sample has about 51,000 clones; 81% occur once, and the top ten carry about 2.3%. Study-wide points: Later on, an analysis tied around 17,000 TCR beta sequences to HLA alleles at 0.05 false discovery rate. Researchers reported in a later analysis that a missense DCLRE1C variant was tied to TCR beta V- and J-gene trimming. Later work found most CMV-associated TCR beta chains apparently HLA-restricted.

This clone was detected once. Its antigen is not identified. Looked up from germline, CDR1 is LGHNA and CDR2 is YNFKEQ. V dropped 5 bases and J dropped 3; count of bases not matched to a gene: 10. The CDR3 covers 15 residues. V gene TRBV4-2 combines with J gene TRBJ2-7, with TRBD1 identical over 7 bases. Sequenced material: PBMCs. This sequence was found in a boy younger than 18 in good health and CMV-seropositive. CDR3 DNA sequence: TGTGCCAGCAGCGAAGGTAGAGGGACAGACTACGAGCAGTACTTC. It encodes CASSEGRGTDYEQYF.